These T cell receptor beta chains were read from a single sample in a study of CD8 T cells in ankylosing spondylitis. MiXCR, applied by TCRdb to the 5' RACE reads, yields one record per CDR3 protein. The table lists roughly 260,000 distinct CDR3 sequences, about 19% of them singletons. Sequencing was done on a sample of blood, either unsorted or a sorted T cell fraction (not recorded which). These TCRs come from a male donor with ankylosing spondylitis or in good health (not recorded which). The CDR3 runs from the conserved cysteine through the conserved F or W. The D gene is left open where the match is weak. Clone size appears in some rows only: once, few, many, or a class for an expanded clone.

TRBV7-2	-	-	TRBJ2-5	TGTGCCAGCAGTCGGTTCGCGTTTGAGACCCAGTACTTC	CASSRFAFETQYF
TRBV5-1	TRBD1	many	TRBJ1-3	TGCGCCAGCAGCTCGACAGGGGGAGACGGAAACACCATATATTTT	CASSSTGGDGNTIYF
TRBV10-1	-	many	TRBJ2-2	TGCGCCAGCAGTGAGTCGGAGGGTTCCGCCGGGGAGCTGTTTTTT	CASSESEGSAGELFF
TRBV5-5	-	-	TRBJ1-2	TGTGCCAGCAGTCGGGACACCTGGGGTGGCTACACCTTC	CASSRDTWGGYTF
TRBV20-1	-	many	TRBJ2-3	TGCAGTGCTAATACCGCCGGGACCTACGGAGATACGCAGTATTTT	CSANTAGTYGDTQYF
TRBV5-1	-	many	TRBJ1-1	TGCGCCAGCAGCGTCGGGAGTGCGAACACTGAAGCTTTCTTT	CASSVGSANTEAFF
TRBV10-3	TRBD2	many	TRBJ2-1	TGTGCCATCAGAGGTGCGGGAGATGGAAATGAGCAGTTCTTC	CAIRGAGDGNEQFF
TRBV4-1	TRBD2	-	TRBJ2-1	TGCGCCAGCAGCCAAGATCGGGCTAGCGGGAGTCGGGATGAGCAGTTCTTC	CASSQDRASGSRDEQFF
TRBV12-3/TRBV12-4	-	-	TRBJ2-1	TGTGCCAGCAGTTTTAAGGAAGGAATTGTCAATGAGCAGTTCTTC	CASSFKEGIVNEQFF
TRBV6-1	TRBD1	few	TRBJ1-6	TGTGCCAGCACTATCGCCCCCGGGACAGGGAATTCACCCCTCCACTTT	CASTIAPGTGNSPLHF
TRBV5-1	TRBD2	-	TRBJ2-3	TGCGCCAGCAGCGAAATACCGGGGGGGCTGGGCACAGATACGCAGTATTTT	CASSEIPGGLGTDTQYF
TRBV6-2/TRBV6-3	-	once	TRBJ2-3	TGTGCCAGCAGTTATAAGGGGAGAGGAGTGTCAACAGATACGCAGTATTTT	CASSYKGRGVSTDTQYF
TRBV11-2	-	few	TRBJ2-3	TGTGCCAGCAGCTTATTTACTAGCCTAACAGATACGCAGTATTTT	CASSLFTSLTDTQYF
TRBV9	-	-	TRBJ2-4	TGTGCCAGTACCCAGGCAGTAGCCAAAAACATTCAGTACTTC	CASTQAVAKNIQYF
TRBV10-3	TRBD1	few	TRBJ1-6	TGTGCCATCAGTGACGGTTTTTCAGGGGGCGATAATTCACCCCTCCACTTT	CAISDGFSGGDNSPLHF
TRBV5-1	-	-	TRBJ2-1	TGCGCCAGCAGCCCCACTTATGGGGAGTTAAACAATGAGCAGTTCTTC	CASSPTYGELNNEQFF
TRBV30	TRBD1	-	TRBJ2-1	TGTGCCTGGAGAGACAGGGGCAATGAGCAGTTCTTC	CAWRDRGNEQFF
TRBV5-1	-	many	TRBJ2-3	TGCGCCAGCAGCTTTGGGACTCAGGCCCCAGATACGCAGTATTTT	CASSFGTQAPDTQYF
TRBV12-3/TRBV12-4	TRBD1	many	TRBJ2-1	TGTGCCAGCAGTTGGGACAGGGCTAGCTCCTACAATGAGCAGTTCTTC	CASSWDRASSYNEQFF
TRBV27	TRBD1	few	TRBJ1-2	TGTGCCAGCAGGGGGGACAGGGGCTATGGCTACACCTTC	CASRGDRGYGYTF
TRBV11-1	-	few	TRBJ2-3	TGTGCCAGCAGCCCCCCAAGGGGCTCGTTGGATACGCAGTATTTT	CASSPPRGSLDTQYF
TRBV2	-	-	TRBJ2-3	TGTGCCAGCAAACCCCCTCGGACCGGTGGCACAGATACGCAGTATTTT	CASKPPRTGGTDTQYF
TRBV3-1	TRBD1	few	TRBJ2-1	TGTGCCAGCAGCCAAGGGACAGGGTACAATGAGCAGTTCTTC	CASSQGTGYNEQFF
TRBV7-2	TRBD2	once	TRBJ2-5	TGTGCCAGCAGCCGAGCAGGGACTACCCAAGAGACCCAGTACTTC	CASSRAGTTQETQYF
TRBV14	-	few	TRBJ1-1	TGTGCCAGCAGCCAAACAGGGTGGGGGATTACTGAAGCTTTCTTT	CASSQTGWGITEAFF
TRBV6-5	TRBD2	many	TRBJ2-5	TGTGCCAGCAGTTACCCTGAGACTAGCGGGGGGCAGTACCAAGAGACCCAGTACTTC	CASSYPETSGGQYQETQYF
TRBV20-1	-	-	TRBJ2-3	TGCAGTGCTAGAGATAGGGTAACAGGGACCACAGATACGCAGTATTTT	CSARDRVTGTTDTQYF
TRBV12-3/TRBV12-4	-	few	TRBJ2-3	TGTGCCAGCAGTTTATGGGGGGAAACAGATACGCAGTATTTT	CASSLWGETDTQYF
TRBV6-1	-	few	TRBJ1-1	TGTGCCAGCAGTGTGGCCCGTTGGGCTTTCTTT	CASSVARWAFF
TRBV9	-	few	TRBJ2-2	TGTGCCAGCAGCCCTGGACCCGAGCTGTTTTTT	CASSPGPELFF
TRBV5-1	-	few	TRBJ1-1	TGCGCCAGCAGCTTGGTTTGGGGGCTGGTGAACACTGAAGCTTTCTTT	CASSLVWGLVNTEAFF
TRBV20-1	TRBD2	-	TRBJ2-1	TGCAGTGCCCTCCCTGGGGGAGGGCCCGGCAATGAGCAGTTCTTC	CSALPGGGPGNEQFF
TRBV7-2	-	-	TRBJ1-1	TGTGCCAGCAGCTCCACGGCCGGGGGGACTGAAGCTTTCTTT	CASSSTAGGTEAFF
TRBV12-3/TRBV12-4	TRBD2	-	TRBJ2-3	TGTGCCAGCAGTCAGCGACTAGCGGGAGCCGCAGATACGCAGTATTTT	CASSQRLAGAADTQYF
TRBV12-3/TRBV12-4	TRBD1	few	TRBJ1-1	TGTGCCAGCAGTCTGACCGACAGGGGGAACACTGAAGCTTTCTTT	CASSLTDRGNTEAFF
TRBV12-3/TRBV12-4	-	few	TRBJ1-1	TGTGCCAGCAGTTTAGCGGAGGCACGCACTGAAGCTTTCTTT	CASSLAEARTEAFF
TRBV12-3/TRBV12-4	-	few	TRBJ1-6	TGTGCCAGCAGTTTAGGACTGACAAATTCACCCCTCCACTTT	CASSLGLTNSPLHF
TRBV12-5	TRBD1	few	TRBJ1-1	TGTGCTAGTGGTTTGGTAATCAGGGGGCGGTTGAAAACTGAAGCTTTCTTT	CASGLVIRGRLKTEAFF
TRBV12-3/TRBV12-4	-	few	TRBJ2-1	TGTGCCAGCAGCCCCTTCTACAATGAGCAGTTCTTC	CASSPFYNEQFF
TRBV7-6	-	many	TRBJ2-5	TGTGCCAGCAGCAACCGGGACGGCTCGTGGGAGACCCAGTACTTC	CASSNRDGSWETQYF
TRBV7-9	-	few	TRBJ2-1	TGTGCCAGCAGCTGGGAACCGGATGGGCAGTTCTTC	CASSWEPDGQFF
TRBV12-3/TRBV12-4	-	few	TRBJ2-5	TGTGCCAGCAGTACGACAGGAAATCAAGAGACCCAGTACTTC	CASSTTGNQETQYF